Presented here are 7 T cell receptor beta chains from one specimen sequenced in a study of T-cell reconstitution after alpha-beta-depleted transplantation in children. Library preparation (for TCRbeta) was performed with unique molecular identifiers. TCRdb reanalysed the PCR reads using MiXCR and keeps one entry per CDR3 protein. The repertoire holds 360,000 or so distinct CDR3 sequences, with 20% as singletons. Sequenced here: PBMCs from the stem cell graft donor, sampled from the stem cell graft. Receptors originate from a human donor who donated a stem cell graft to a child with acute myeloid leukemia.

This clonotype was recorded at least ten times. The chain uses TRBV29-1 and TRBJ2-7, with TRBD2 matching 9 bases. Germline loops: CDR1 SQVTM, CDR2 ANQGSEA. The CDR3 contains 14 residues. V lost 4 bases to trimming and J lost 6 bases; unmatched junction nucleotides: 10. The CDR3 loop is CSVVGGRAFSEQYF. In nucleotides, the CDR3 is TGCAGCGTTGTGGGCGGGAGGGCCTTCTCCGAGCAGTACTTC.

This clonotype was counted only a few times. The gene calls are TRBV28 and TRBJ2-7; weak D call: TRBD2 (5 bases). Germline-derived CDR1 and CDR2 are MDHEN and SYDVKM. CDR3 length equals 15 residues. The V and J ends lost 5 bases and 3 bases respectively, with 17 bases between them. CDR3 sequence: CASSPPVGVNYEQYF. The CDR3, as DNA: TGTGCCAGCAGTCCCCCCGTCGGGGTGAACTACGAGCAGTACTTC. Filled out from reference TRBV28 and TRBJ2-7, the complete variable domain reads DVKVTQSSRYLVKRTGEKVFLECVQDMDHENMFWYRQDPGLGLRLIYFSYDVKMKEKGDIPEGYSVSREKKERFSLILESASTNQTSMYLCASSPPVGVNYEQYFGPGTRLTVT.

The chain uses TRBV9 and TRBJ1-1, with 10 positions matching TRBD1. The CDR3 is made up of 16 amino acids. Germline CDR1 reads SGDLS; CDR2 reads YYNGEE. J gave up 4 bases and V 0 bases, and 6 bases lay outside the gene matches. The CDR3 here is CASSVAGTGVPTEAFF. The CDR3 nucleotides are TGTGCCAGCAGCGTAGCGGGGACAGGGGTCCCCACTGAAGCTTTCTTT.

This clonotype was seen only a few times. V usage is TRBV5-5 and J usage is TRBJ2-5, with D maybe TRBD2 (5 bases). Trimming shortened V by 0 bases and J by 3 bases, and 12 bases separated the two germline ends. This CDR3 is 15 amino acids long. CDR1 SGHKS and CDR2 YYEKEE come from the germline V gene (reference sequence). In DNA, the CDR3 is TGTGCCAGCAGCTTGGTGTGGACTGACAAAGAGACCCAGTACTTC. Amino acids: CASSLVWTDKETQYF.

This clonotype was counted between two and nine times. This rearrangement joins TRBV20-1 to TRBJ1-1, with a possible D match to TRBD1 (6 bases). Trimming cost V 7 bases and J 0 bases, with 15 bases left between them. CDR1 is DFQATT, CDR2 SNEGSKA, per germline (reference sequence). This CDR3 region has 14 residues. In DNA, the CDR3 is TGCAGTGTTAGGTGGACAGCGATGAACACTGAAGCTTTCTTT. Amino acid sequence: CSVRWTAMNTEAFF.

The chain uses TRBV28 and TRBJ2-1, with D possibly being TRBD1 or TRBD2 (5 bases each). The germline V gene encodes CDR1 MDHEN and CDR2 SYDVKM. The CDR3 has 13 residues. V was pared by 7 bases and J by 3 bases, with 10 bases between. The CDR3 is CASTGDGYNEQFF. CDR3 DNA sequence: TGTGCCAGCACCGGGGACGGCTACAATGAGCAGTTCTTC. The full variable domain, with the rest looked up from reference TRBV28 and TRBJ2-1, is DVKVTQSSRYLVKRTGEKVFLECVQDMDHENMFWYRQDPGLGLRLIYFSYDVKMKEKGDIPEGYSVSREKKERFSLILESASTNQTSMYLCASTGDGYNEQFFGPGTRLTVL.

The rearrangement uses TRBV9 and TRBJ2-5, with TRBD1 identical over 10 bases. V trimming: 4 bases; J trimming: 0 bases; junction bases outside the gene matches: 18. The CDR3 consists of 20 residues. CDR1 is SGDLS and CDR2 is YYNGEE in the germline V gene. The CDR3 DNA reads TGTGCCAGCAGCATATCCGGGACAGGGGCGACTTTCGACTACCAAGAGACCCAGTACTTC. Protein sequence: CASSISGTGATFDYQETQYF.